These T cell receptor beta chains were read from a single sample in a study of cytomegalovirus exposure and HLA in healthy donors. Generated by immunoSEQ multiplex PCR, the TCRdb table keeps only in-frame clones and is missing some. The data contain a few hundred thousand clones, around nine tenths of them singletons. The sample was PBMCs. The source is a woman under 30 in good health and CMV-seronegative. CDR3s include the opening cysteine and the closing phenylalanine or tryptophan. The order of the fields is V gene, J gene, CDR3 protein.

V: TRBV11-2
J: TRBJ2-1
CDR3: CASSLDRSGRNNEQFF

V: TRBV6-6
J: TRBJ1-6
CDR3: CASSYGGNSYNSPLHF

V: TRBV27
J: TRBJ2-7
CDR3: CASSLAGGPREQYF

V: TRBV2
J: TRBJ1-3
CDR3: CASSEGSTGSGNTIYF

V: TRBV9
J: TRBJ2-2
CDR3: CASSVGGSGGNTGELFF

V: TRBV5-4
J: TRBJ2-7
CDR3: CASSPPGAGLGEQYF

V: TRBV29-1
J: TRBJ1-1
CDR3: CSVDSPQLWTEAFF

V: TRBV5-1
J: TRBJ2-1
CDR3: CASSPSGRSFNEQFF

V: TRBV27
J: TRBJ2-1
CDR3: CASSLSSYNEQFF

V: TRBV9
J: TRBJ1-1
CDR3: CASSDYRATEAFF

V: TRBV4-2
J: TRBJ1-3
CDR3: CASSQVRDRGGNTIYF

V: TRBV6-1
J: TRBJ2-7
CDR3: CASSTRDEQYF

V: TRBV30
J: TRBJ2-5
CDR3: CAWRRETQYF

V: TRBV5-6
J: TRBJ2-6
CDR3: CASSRIDRDGRTGANVLTF

V: TRBV6-1
J: TRBJ2-4
CDR3: CASSEWTVAKNIQYF

V: TRBV5-4
J: TRBJ2-1
CDR3: CASSLDREAQFF